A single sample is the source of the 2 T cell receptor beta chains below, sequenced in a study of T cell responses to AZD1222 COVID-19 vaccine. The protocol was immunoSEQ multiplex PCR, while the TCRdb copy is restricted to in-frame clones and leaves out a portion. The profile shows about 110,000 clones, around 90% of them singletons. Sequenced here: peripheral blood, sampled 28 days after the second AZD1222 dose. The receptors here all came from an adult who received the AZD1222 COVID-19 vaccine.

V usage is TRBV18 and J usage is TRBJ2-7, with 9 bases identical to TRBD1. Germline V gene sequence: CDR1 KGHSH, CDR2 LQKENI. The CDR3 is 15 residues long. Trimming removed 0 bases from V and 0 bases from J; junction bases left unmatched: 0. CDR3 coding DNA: TGTGCCAGCTCACCACCACAGGGGGCCTCCTACGAGCAGTACTTC. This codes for CASSPPQGASYEQYF.

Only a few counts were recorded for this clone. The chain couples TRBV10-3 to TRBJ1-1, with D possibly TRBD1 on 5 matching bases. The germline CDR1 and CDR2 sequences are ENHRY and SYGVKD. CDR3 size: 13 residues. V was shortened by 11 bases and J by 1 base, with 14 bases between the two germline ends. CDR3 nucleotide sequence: TGTGCCGTTAACAGGATGACGAACACTGAAGCTTTCTTT. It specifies CAVNRMTNTEAFF.